This T cell receptor beta chain was identified in a study of blood T cell repertoires in COVID-19. Study summary: Samples representing acute and convalescent COVID-19 were sourced from the United States, Italy and Spain. T cells, B-cell-depleted T cells, or PBMCs supplied cDNA or gDNA.

In the original workflow: For nucleated cells, counts were estimated from reference gene primer amplification. The method was immunoSEQ multiplex PCR; TCRdb's version includes in-frame clones alone and lacks a portion of them. V, J and clone size were drawn from that table, and D and trimming were deduced from the DNA. The sample contains fewer than 250,000 clones, roughly 85% of which appear only once. Germline lookup yields CDR1 MNHEY and CDR2 SVGAGI. V was shortened by 0 bases and J by 0 bases, with 8 bases between the two germline ends. The CDR3 runs to 15 residues. The TCR was taken from a woman between 35 and 50 years old with active or convalescent COVID-19. V is TRBV6-5 and J is TRBJ1-1; unclear D gene. Sequencing was carried out using peripheral blood. CDR3 sequence reads: CASSYSPQLNTEAFF. CDR3 DNA sequence: TGTGCCAGCAGTTACTCACCACAGCTGAACACTGAAGCTTTCTTT.